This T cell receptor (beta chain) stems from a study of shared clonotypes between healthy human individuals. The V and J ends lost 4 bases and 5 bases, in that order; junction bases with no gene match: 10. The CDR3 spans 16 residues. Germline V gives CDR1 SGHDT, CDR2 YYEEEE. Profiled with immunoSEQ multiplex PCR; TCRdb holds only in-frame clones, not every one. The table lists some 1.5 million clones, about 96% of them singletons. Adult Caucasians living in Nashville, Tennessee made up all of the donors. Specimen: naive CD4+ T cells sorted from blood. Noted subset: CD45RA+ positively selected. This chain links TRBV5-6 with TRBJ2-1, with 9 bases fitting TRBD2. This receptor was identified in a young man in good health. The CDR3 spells CASSPVSSGMNNEQFF. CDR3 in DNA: TGTGCCAGCAGCCCCGTGTCTAGCGGGATGAACAATGAGCAGTTCTTC. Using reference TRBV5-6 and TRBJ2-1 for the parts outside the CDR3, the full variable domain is DAGVTQSPTHLIKTRGQQVTLRCSPKSGHDTVSWYQQALGQGPQFIFQYYEEEERQRGNFPDRFSGHQFPNYSSELNVNALLLGDSALYLCASSPVSSGMNNEQFFGPGTRLTVL.